These 21 T cell receptor beta chains were sequenced from one sample in a study of a mutant IDH1 vaccine in newly diagnosed glioma. The method was immunoSEQ multiplex PCR; TCRdb's version includes in-frame clones alone and lacks a portion of them. The sample contains 29,000 or so clones, approximately 84% of which appear only once. Indicated time point: week 23, last vaccination. Each vaccine dose was 300 ug of mutant IDH1 20-mer peptide, with topical imiquimod. No antigen has been assigned to these receptors. The specimen comprised PBMCs, sampled from a glioma patient whose treatment included an IDH1 peptide vaccine. The receptors were sampled from a woman between 18 and 29 years old with glioma.

The chain recombines TRBV5-1 with TRBJ2-2; 7 bases map to TRBD2. V shed 8 bases, J shed 1 base, and the junction held 2 bases outside the gene matches. Germline V lookup: CDR1 SGHRS, CDR2 YFSETQ. This CDR3 is 13 amino acids long. CDR3 in amino acids: CASRTRNTGELFF. The CDR3 DNA is TGCGCCAGTCGGACTAGGAACACCGGGGAGCTGTTTTTT.

V usage is TRBV6-1 and J usage is TRBJ2-1, with a possible D match to TRBD1 (6 bases). The CDR3 spans 13 residues. CDR1 and CDR2 (germline): MNHNS, SASEGT. V was shortened by 1 base and J by 6 bases, with 7 bases between the two germline ends. The CDR3 sequence is CASSEDRANEQFF. The CDR3 nucleotides are TGTGCCAGCAGTGAAGACAGGGCCAATGAGCAGTTCTTC.

The V and J genes are TRBV18 and TRBJ1-6; D ambiguous. Germline loops: CDR1 KGHSH, CDR2 LQKENI. The CDR3 sequence is 13 residues long. Between the trimmed V and J ends, which lost 0 bases and 13 bases, there was a span of 10 bases. CDR3 region: CASSPPAGVPLHF. CDR3 sequence (DNA): TGTGCCAGCTCACCACCAGCCGGGGTGCCCCTCCACTTT.

The V and J genes are TRBV18 and TRBJ2-7, with 7 bases aligning to TRBD1. This CDR3 has 13 amino acids. Looked up from germline, CDR1 is KGHSH and CDR2 is LQKENI. V was pared by 4 bases and J by 2 bases, with 2 bases of the junction left unmatched. CDR3 sequence reads: CASSRTGAYEQYF. CDR3 coding DNA: TGTGCCAGCTCACGCACAGGGGCCTACGAGCAGTACTTC.

The CDR3 spells CSVEMLVLGQFF. The CDR3 bases are TGCAGCGTTGAGATGTTGGTGCTTGGGCAGTTCTTC. The V and J genes are TRBV29-1 and TRBJ2-1; D gene unclear. Looked up from germline, CDR1 is SQVTM and CDR2 is ANQGSEA. This CDR3 has 12 amino acids. Deletions cut 3 bases from V and 12 bases from J, with 15 bases between.

The chain has TRBV7-8 and TRBJ1-1; possibly TRBD1 for D (5 bases). The germline V gene encodes CDR1 SGHVS and CDR2 FQNEAQ. This CDR3 is built from 16 residues. With 0 bases removed from V and 0 bases from J, the gap between germline ends came to 11 bases. DNA for the CDR3: TGTGCCAGCAGCTTAGCCTCCCAGGGTATGAACACTGAAGCTTTCTTT. Its translation: CASSLASQGMNTEAFF.

The CDR3 nucleotides read TGTGCCAGCAGCTTAGCAGGGGACATCAGATACGAGCAGTACTTC. Translating gives CASSLAGDIRYEQYF. The chain joins TRBV7-2 to TRBJ2-7; weak D call: TRBD1 (6 bases). Germline CDR1 SGHTA, CDR2 FQGNSA. The CDR3 extends over 15 amino acids. Trimming removed 0 bases from V and 4 bases from J, with 13 bases in between.

The sample holds a few counts of this clone. The V gene is TRBV5-8, the J gene TRBJ1-1; TRBD1 might be the D (5 bases). The CDR3 contains 14 residues. Germline V lookup: CDR1 SGHTS, CDR2 YDEGEE. Between the trimmed V and J ends, which lost 2 bases and 3 bases, there was a span of 11 bases. The CDR3 sequence is CASSFSRGYTEAFF. CDR3 DNA sequence: TGTGCCAGCAGCTTTTCGAGGGGTTACACTGAAGCTTTCTTT.

The chain links TRBV7-2 to TRBJ1-2; D is ambiguous. V was cut by 1 base and J by 8 bases, with 14 bases left in between. The germline V gene encodes CDR1 SGHTA and CDR2 FQGNSA. The CDR3 is 14 amino acids. CDR3 in amino acids: CASSLGYMGGGYTF. CDR3 nucleotides: TGTGCCAGCAGCTTAGGATATATGGGAGGGGGCTACACCTTC.

This sequence joins TRBV5-1 and TRBJ1-2; the match to TRBD1 covers 10 bases. With 4 bases clipped from V and 6 bases from J, the junction kept 15 bases outside the gene matches. In germline, CDR1 is SGHRS, CDR2 YFSETQ. The CDR3 contains 17 residues. As DNA, the CDR3 is TGCGCCAGCAGCCCGACAGGGGGCGGGGTTGGCTGGGATGGCTACACCTTC. The encoded protein is CASSPTGGGVGWDGYTF.

The J gene is TRBJ2-1, the V gene TRBV18; 7 bases align to TRBD1. The germline V gene has CDR1 KGHSH and CDR2 LQKENI. The CDR3 has 15 amino acids. V trimming: 4 bases; J trimming: 0 bases; junction bases outside the gene matches: 3. The CDR3 sequence: CASSRDRDSYNEQFF. The CDR3 DNA follows: TGTGCCAGCTCACGGGACAGAGACTCCTACAATGAGCAGTTCTTC.

This clone has a single count. This sequence joins TRBV7-9 and TRBJ2-7; D call uncertain. The CDR3 is 14 amino acids. CDR1 and CDR2 (germline): SEHNR, FQNEAQ (reference sequence). V dropped 4 bases and J dropped 0 bases, with 10 bases sitting between them. This chain's CDR3 is CASSSREYSYEQYF. In nucleotides, the CDR3 is TGTGCCAGCAGCTCCCGAGAGTACTCCTACGAGCAGTACTTC. The whole variable domain, remainder taken from reference TRBV7-9 and TRBJ2-7, is DTGVSQNPRHKITKRGQNVTFRCDPISEHNRLYWYRQTLGQGPEFLTYFQNEAQLEKSRLLSDRFSAERPKGSFSTLEIQRTEQGDSAMYLCASSSREYSYEQYFGPGTRLTVT.

This clone has just a few counts. The rearrangement joins TRBV5-1 to TRBJ1-2; no clear D. Germline CDR1 is SGHRS and CDR2 is YFSETQ. Trimming pared 0 bases from V and 2 bases from J, leaving 5 bases between. The CDR3 is made up of 13 amino acids. Written as DNA, the CDR3 is TGCGCCAGCAGCTTGGCCGGAAACTATGGCTACACCTTC. Translating it yields CASSLAGNYGYTF.

The chain combines TRBV27 with TRBJ2-1, with 7 positions matching TRBD2. Germline trimming cut 5 bases from V and 0 bases from J; bases unmatched to any gene: 7. Germline CDR1 is MNHEY and CDR2 is SMNVEV (reference sequence). The CDR3 consists of 16 residues. This CDR3 is CASSLSGGSSYNEQFF. The CDR3 coding sequence is TGTGCCAGCAGTCTCTCCGGGGGGAGCTCCTACAATGAGCAGTTCTTC.

This sequence joins TRBV6-5 and TRBJ2-3; D may be TRBD2 (6 bases). The CDR3 is made up of 15 amino acids. V lost 6 bases and J 0 bases, leaving 13 bases between the germline ends. CDR1 MNHEY and CDR2 SVGAGI come from the germline V gene. CDR3 region: CASSYTSPSTDTQYF. CDR3 nucleotides: TGTGCCAGCAGCTACACTAGCCCTAGCACAGATACGCAGTATTTT.

This chain uses TRBV30 with TRBJ1-1, with 8 positions matching TRBD1. In germline, CDR1 is GTSNPN, CDR2 SVGIG (reference sequence). Trimming removed 3 bases from V and 4 bases from J; junction bases left unmatched: 4. The CDR3 is made up of 13 amino acids. CDR3 DNA sequence: TGTGCCTGGAGAGGACAGGGAGGCACTGAAGCTTTCTTT. Encoded protein: CAWRGQGGTEAFF.

This clone was counted a few times. This chain joins TRBV6-6 and TRBJ1-1; the match to TRBD1 covers 7 bases. Germline V lookup: CDR1 MNHNY, CDR2 SVGAGI (reference sequence). The junction had 7 bases not matched to a gene; V was cut back by 6 bases and J by 3 bases. The CDR3 length is 14 residues. CDR3 nucleotides: TGTGCCAGCAGCTACACAGGGGCTGACACTGAAGCTTTCTTT. Protein sequence: CASSYTGADTEAFF.

This clone was seen more than once but under ten times. This sequence joins TRBV30 and TRBJ1-5; D unclear. CDR1 and CDR2 (germline): GTSNPN, SVGIG (reference sequence). This CDR3 spans 13 amino acids. V was pared by 4 bases and J by 0 bases, with 7 bases between. In nucleotides, the CDR3 is TGTGCCTGGACCCACTATAGCAATCAGCCCCAGCATTTT. Translation gives CAWTHYSNQPQHF.

The rearrangement uses TRBV11-1 and TRBJ1-2; D may be TRBD1 (6 bases). Trimming shortened V by 5 bases and J by 5 bases, and 9 bases separated the two germline ends. This CDR3 comprises 12 residues. Germline V gene data show CDR1 as SGHAT and CDR2 as FQDESV (reference sequence). Here the CDR3 reads CASSPDRYGYTF. CDR3 DNA sequence: TGTGCCAGCAGCCCGGACAGATATGGCTACACCTTC.

With respect to this clone: At one end, the junction sequence differs from germline, possibly due to a read error. This chain uses TRBV7-7 with TRBJ2-2; 9 positions match TRBD1. Germline lookup yields CDR1 SSHAT and CDR2 FNYEAQ (reference sequence). The CDR3 runs to 16 residues. The DNA of the CDR3 is TGTGCTAGCAGCCTCTCCGGGACAGGGCTTCCCGGGGAGCTGTTTTTT. Protein sequence: CASSLSGTGLPGELFF.

The V call is TRBV19, the J call TRBJ1-2; 12 bases map to TRBD1. CDR3 length equals 14 residues. Germline-derived CDR1 and CDR2 are LNHDA and SQIVND (reference sequence). Losses at the gene ends were 7 bases for V and 7 bases for J; bases not matched to a gene: 7. The CDR3 nucleotides are TGTGCCAGTAAGACCGGGACAGGGGGCAGTGGCTACACCTTC. This codes for CASKTGTGGSGYTF.